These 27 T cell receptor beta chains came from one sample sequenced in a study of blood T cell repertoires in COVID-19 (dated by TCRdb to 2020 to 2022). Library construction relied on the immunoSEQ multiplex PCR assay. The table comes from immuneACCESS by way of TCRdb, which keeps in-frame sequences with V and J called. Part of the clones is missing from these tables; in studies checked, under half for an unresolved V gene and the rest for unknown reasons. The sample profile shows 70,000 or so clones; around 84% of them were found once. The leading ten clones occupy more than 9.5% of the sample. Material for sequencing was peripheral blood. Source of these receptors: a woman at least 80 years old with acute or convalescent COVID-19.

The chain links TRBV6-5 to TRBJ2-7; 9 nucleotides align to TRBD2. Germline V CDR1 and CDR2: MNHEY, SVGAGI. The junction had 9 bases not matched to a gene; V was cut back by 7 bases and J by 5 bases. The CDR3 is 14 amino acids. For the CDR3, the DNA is TGTGCCAGCATCACGCCGGGACTAGCTCACGAGCAGTACTTC. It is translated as CASITPGLAHEQYF.

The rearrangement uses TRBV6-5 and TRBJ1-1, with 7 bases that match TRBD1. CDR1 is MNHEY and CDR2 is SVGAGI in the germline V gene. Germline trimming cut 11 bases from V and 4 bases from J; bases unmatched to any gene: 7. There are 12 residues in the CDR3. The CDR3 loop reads CAVTTGPTEAFF. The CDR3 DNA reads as TGTGCCGTAACGACAGGGCCCACTGAAGCTTTCTTT.

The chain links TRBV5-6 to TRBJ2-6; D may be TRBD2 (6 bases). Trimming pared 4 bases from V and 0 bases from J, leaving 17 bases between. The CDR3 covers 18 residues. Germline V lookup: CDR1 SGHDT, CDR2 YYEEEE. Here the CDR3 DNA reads TGTGCCAGCAGCCCCTCGGGCGGGGCTAGCTCTGGGGCCAACGTCCTGACTTTC. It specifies CASSPSGGASSGANVLTF.

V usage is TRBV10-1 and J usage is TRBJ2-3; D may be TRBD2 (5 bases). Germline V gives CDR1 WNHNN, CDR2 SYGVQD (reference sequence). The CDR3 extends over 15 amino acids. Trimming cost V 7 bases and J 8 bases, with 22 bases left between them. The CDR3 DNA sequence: TGCGCCAGCAAAATGACCCGAGAGGGAGCCGGTACGCAGTATTTT. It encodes CASKMTREGAGTQYF.

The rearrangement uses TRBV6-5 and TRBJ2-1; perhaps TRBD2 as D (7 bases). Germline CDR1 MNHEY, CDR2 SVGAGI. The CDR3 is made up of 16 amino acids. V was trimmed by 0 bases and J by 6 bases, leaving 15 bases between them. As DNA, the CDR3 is TGTGCCAGCAGTTACTCGTGGGGGGGGCTCGGCAATGAGCAGTTCTTC. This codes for CASSYSWGGLGNEQFF.

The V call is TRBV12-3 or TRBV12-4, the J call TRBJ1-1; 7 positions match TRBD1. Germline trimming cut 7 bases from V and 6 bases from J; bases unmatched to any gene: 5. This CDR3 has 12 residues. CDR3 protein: CASTNRGPEAFF. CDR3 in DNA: TGTGCCAGCACCAACAGGGGCCCTGAAGCTTTCTTT.

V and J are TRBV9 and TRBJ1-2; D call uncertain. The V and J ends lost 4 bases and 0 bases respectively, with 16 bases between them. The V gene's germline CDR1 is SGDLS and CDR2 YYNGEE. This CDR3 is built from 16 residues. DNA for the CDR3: TGTGCCAGCAGCCCAGCGCCGAGCTACTCTAACTATGGCTACACCTTC. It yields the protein CASSPAPSYSNYGYTF.

For the CDR3, the DNA is TGCAGCGTTGGCTTGACAGGGGCAAGAACTGAAGCTTTCTTT. Translated, it gives CSVGLTGARTEAFF. The chain is built from TRBV29-1 and TRBJ1-1, with TRBD1 identical over 8 bases. Germline V gene lookup returns CDR1 SQVTM and CDR2 ANQGSEA. V lost 4 bases to trimming and J lost 5 bases; unmatched junction nucleotides: 9. The CDR3 is 14 residues long.

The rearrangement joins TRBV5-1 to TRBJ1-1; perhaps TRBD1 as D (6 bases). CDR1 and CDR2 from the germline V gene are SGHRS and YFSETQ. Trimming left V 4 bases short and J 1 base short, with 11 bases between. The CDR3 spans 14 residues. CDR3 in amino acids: CASSKDSSNTEAFF. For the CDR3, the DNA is TGCGCCAGCAGCAAGGACAGTTCGAACACTGAAGCTTTCTTT.

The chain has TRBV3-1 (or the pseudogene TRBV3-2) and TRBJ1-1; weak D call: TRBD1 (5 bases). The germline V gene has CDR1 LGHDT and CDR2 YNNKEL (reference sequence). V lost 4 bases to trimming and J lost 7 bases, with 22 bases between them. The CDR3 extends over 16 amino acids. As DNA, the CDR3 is TGTGCCAGCAGCCGCGGCGGAGGGCAGGGCGGATTTGAAGCTTTCTTT. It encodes CASSRGGGQGGFEAFF.

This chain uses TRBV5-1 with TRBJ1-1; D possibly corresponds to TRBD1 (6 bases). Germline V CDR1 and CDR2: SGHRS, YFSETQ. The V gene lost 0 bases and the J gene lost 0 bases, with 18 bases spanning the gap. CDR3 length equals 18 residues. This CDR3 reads CASSLGLLNRAMNTEAFF. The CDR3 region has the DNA TGCGCCAGCAGCTTGGGCCTTCTGAACAGGGCAATGAACACTGAAGCTTTCTTT.

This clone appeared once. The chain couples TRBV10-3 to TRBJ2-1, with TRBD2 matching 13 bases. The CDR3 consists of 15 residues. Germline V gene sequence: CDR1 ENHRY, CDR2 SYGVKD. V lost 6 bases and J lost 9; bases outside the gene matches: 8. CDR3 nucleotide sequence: TGTGCCATCAGAACTAGCGGGGGGGAAATAAGTGAGCAGTTCTTC. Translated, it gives CAIRTSGGEISEQFF.

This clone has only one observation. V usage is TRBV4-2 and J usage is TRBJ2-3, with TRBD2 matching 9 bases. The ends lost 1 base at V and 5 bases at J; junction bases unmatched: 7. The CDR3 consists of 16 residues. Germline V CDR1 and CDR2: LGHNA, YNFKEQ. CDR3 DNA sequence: TGTGCCAGCAGCCAAGGGGGCGGGGGGGCCGGAGATACGCAGTATTTT. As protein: CASSQGGGGAGDTQYF.

The DNA of the CDR3 is TGTGCCTGGAGCCTAGGGGCGGGGGCAATACGAGGGGGCGAGCAGTACTTC. This encodes CAWSLGAGAIRGGEQYF. J is TRBJ2-7 and V is TRBV30, with D possibly matching TRBD2 (7 bases). V was pared by 3 bases and J by 6 bases, with 27 bases between. The CDR3 runs 17 residues. In germline, CDR1 is GTSNPN, CDR2 SVGIG (reference sequence).

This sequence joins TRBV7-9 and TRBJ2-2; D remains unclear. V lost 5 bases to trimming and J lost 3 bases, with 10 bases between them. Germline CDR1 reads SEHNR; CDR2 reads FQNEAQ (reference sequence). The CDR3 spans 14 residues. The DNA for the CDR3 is TGTGCCAGCAGCCCTAGACTGTACACCGGGGAGCTGTTTTTT. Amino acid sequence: CASSPRLYTGELFF.

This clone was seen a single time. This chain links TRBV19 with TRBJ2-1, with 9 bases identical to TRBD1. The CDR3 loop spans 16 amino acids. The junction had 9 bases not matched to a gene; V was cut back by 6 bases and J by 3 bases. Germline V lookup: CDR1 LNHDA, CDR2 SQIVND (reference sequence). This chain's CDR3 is CASRTLTGGLYNEQFF. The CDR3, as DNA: TGTGCCAGTAGGACCCTTACAGGGGGCCTCTACAATGAGCAGTTCTTC.

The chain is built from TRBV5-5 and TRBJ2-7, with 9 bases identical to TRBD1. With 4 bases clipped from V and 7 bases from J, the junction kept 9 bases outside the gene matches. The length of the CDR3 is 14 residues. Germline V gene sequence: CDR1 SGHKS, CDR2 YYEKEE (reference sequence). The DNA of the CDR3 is TGTGCCAGCAGCACCGGGACAGGGAATATAGAGCAGTACTTC. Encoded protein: CASSTGTGNIEQYF.

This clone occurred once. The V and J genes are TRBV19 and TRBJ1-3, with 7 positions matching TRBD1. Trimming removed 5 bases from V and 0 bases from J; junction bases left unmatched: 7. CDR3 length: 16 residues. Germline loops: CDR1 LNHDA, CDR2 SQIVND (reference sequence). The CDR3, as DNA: TGTGCCAGTAGTTCGGGACAGCGAAACTCTGGAAACACCATATATTTT. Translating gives CASSSGQRNSGNTIYF.

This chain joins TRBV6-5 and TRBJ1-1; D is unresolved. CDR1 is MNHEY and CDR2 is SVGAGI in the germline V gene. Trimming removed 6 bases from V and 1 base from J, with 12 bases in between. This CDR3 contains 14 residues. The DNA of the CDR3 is TGTGCCAGCAGCAGCCCCGCGGCGAACACTGAAGCTTTCTTT. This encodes CASSSPAANTEAFF.

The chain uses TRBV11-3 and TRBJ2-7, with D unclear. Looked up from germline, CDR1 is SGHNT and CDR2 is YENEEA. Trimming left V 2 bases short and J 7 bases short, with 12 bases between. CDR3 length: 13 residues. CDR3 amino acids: CASSLFDGQEQYF. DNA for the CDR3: TGTGCCAGCAGCTTATTCGATGGGCAGGAGCAGTACTTC.

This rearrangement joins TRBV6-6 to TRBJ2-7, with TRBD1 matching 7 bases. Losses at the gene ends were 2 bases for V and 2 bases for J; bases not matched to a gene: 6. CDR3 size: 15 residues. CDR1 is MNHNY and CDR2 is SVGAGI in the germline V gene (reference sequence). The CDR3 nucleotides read TGTGCCAGCAGTTACAAGACAGGGCAAACCTACGAGCAGTACTTC. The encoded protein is CASSYKTGQTYEQYF.

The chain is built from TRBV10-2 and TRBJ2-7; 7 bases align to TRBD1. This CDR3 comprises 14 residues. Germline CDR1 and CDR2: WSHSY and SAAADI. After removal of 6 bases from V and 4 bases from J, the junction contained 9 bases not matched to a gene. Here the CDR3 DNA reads TGCGCCAGCAGATTAAGGGGGCAAATATACGAGCAGTACTTC. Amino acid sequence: CASRLRGQIYEQYF.

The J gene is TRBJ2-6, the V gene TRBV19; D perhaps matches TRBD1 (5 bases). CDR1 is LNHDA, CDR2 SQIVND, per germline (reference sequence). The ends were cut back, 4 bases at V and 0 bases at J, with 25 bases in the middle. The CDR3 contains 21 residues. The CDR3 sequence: CASSKPLRLDTVASGANVLTF. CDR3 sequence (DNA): TGTGCCAGTAGTAAGCCCCTTAGGTTGGACACTGTCGCCTCTGGGGCCAACGTCCTGACTTTC.

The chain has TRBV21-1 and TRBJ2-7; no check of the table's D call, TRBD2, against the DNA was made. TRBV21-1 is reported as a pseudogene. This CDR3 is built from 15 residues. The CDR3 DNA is TGTGCCAGCAGCAAAGATCCATCTTTGGGGGGCGAGCAGTACTTC. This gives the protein CASSKDPSLGGEQYF.

CDR3 bases: TGTGCCAGCAGCTTAGGGCTAGCGCACGAGGGGACCCAGTACTTC. Residues: CASSLGLAHEGTQYF. V usage is TRBV7-2 and J usage is TRBJ2-5, with D tentatively TRBD2 (6 bases). The germline V gene encodes CDR1 SGHTA and CDR2 FQGNSA. The CDR3 has 15 residues. V was shortened by 1 base and J by 7 bases, with 16 bases between the two germline ends.

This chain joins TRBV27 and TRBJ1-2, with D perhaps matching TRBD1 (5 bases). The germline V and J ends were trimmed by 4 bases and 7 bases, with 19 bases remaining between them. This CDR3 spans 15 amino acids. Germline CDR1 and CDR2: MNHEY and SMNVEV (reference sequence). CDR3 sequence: CASSSSNQGLGGYTF. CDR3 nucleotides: TGTGCCAGCAGTTCGTCCAACCAGGGACTAGGTGGCTACACCTTC.

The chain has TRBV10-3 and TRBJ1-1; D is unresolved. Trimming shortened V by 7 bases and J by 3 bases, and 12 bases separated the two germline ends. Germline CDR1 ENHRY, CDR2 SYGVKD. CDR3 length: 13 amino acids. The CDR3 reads CAITAEPYTEAFF. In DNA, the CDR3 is TGTGCCATCACGGCGGAACCGTACACTGAAGCTTTCTTT.